This T cell receptor beta chain emerged from a study of molecular identifiers for immune sequencing clone quantification. Notes on the study in general: Effector cells had over 97% of their molecules in clones above 20 RNA copies, while naive cells had under 1%. In a background of 950,000 to 1,000,000 naive cells, spiked Jurkat TCR RNA from one cell was reportedly detectable. Highly expanded clones may be undercounted when identical TCR molecules share barcodes.

Regarding this clonotype: As yet, its antigen is unknown.

Germline CDR1 reads SGHVS; CDR2 reads FNYEAQ. The CDR3 runs 17 residues. V shed 4 bases and J 8 bases; nucleotides not matched to a gene: 12. Previously described methods and listed TCR primers were used for bulk TCR libraries. TCRdb itself ran the PCR reads through MiXCR, one entry per CDR3 protein. The profile shows some 580,000 distinct CDR3 sequences, around 25% of them singletons. The sample comprised naive CD8+ T cells from blood, with Jurkat cell RNA spiked in. Subset of the sample: FACS-sorted CD8+CD4-CCR7+CD45RA+ naive T cells. The clonotype comes from a human donor in good health. Some libraries in this study had Jurkat cell RNA spiked in. The chain uses TRBV7-6 and TRBJ2-1, with 12 bases that match TRBD2. Here the CDR3 reads CASSSRLAGEPGDEQFF. The CDR3, as DNA: TGTGCCAGCAGCTCGCGACTAGCGGGGGAACCCGGTGATGAGCAGTTCTTC.